This T cell receptor (beta chain) was sequenced during a study of shared clonotypes between healthy human individuals. For the study at large: Each donor had three CD4 naive, three CD4 memory, two CD8 naive and one CD8 memory plate.

Naive CD8 cells, CD45RO-negative and positively selected for CCR7, excluded terminally differentiated effector memory CD45RA+ cells. Trimming removed 0 bases from V and 6 bases from J, with 20 bases in between. From germline, CDR1 is SGHDN and CDR2 FVKESK. There are 18 residues in the CDR3. At a deep level, the assay was run. TCRdb's copy holds only in-frame clones and misses some; the assay was immunoSEQ multiplex PCR. The profile covers hundreds of thousands of clones, with roughly 95% appearing a single time and about 0.11% taken by the ten largest. Note on this clone: The antigen remains unidentified.

Study results and caveats: For sorted subsets, rarefaction showed incomplete sequencing despite large depth.

Sequencing was done on a sample of naive CD8+ T cells sorted from blood. The sequence was obtained from a woman between 25 and 40 years old in good health. This rearrangement joins TRBV14 to TRBJ2-2, with D possibly TRBD1 on 6 matching bases. CDR3 residues: CASSQDSITGIWAGELFF. The DNA for the CDR3 is TGTGCCAGCAGCCAAGACTCTATTACAGGGATTTGGGCCGGGGAGCTGTTTTTT.